This TCR beta chain came from a study of shared T cell receptors in the human thymus. Profiling relied on immunoSEQ multiplex PCR, and the TCRdb table lists in-frame clones only, not all of them. There are 550,000 to 800,000 clones in the sample; over 75% occur only once, and roughly 0.01% lies in the top ten. Only a few counts were recorded for this clone. These same data were also listed under a study on human thymus T cells. That source notes: Donors consisted of healthy Finnish infants (having corrective surgery for congenital heart defects). The thymus tissue came from resections taken during corrective heart surgery. Seemingly biased V and J gene usage marked thymic and blood repertoires. What related research reported was that thymic repertoires overlapped highly among unrelated individuals.

The sequencing sample was made of thymocytes. This TCR derives from a girl younger than two with a congenital heart defect.

As DNA, the CDR3 is TGCGCCAGCAGCCAAGATCTGGGACAGCCGACCTACGAGCAGTACTTC. Amino acid sequence: CASSQDLGQPTYEQYF. The rearrangement uses TRBV4-1 and TRBJ2-7; TRBD1 matches at 7 bases. Germline V gene sequence: CDR1 MGHRA, CDR2 YSYEKL. The J segment lost 2 bases and the V segment lost 0 bases, leaving 7 bases of the junction unmatched. The CDR3 extends over 16 amino acids.